The present TCR beta chain was sequenced within a study of cytomegalovirus exposure and HLA in healthy donors. Both 60 Vbeta primers and 13 Jbeta primers went into the PCR. Sequencing used immunoSEQ multiplex PCR; TCRdb keeps in-frame clones, though not all of them. The sample lists some 150,000 clones; 60% to 80% were seen once. V shed 7 bases and J 3 bases; nucleotides not matched to a gene: 7. In germline, CDR1 is SGHRS, CDR2 YFSETQ. This CDR3 contains 14 residues. Notes on the study in general: Most CMV-associated TCR beta chains were later found to appear HLA-restricted. Association with HLA alleles at 0.05 false discovery rate was found for 15,000 to 20,000 TCR beta sequences in a later analysis.

This clone was seen once. Its antigen remains unidentified. The sample was PBMCs. The receptor's source is a male donor in good health and CMV-seronegative. V gene TRBV5-1 combines with J gene TRBJ2-1; the match to TRBD2 covers 7 bases. CDR3 sequence: CASGGGSNYNEQFF. CDR3 coding DNA: TGCGCCAGCGGTGGCGGGAGCAACTACAATGAGCAGTTCTTC.